The rows below give T cell receptor beta chains drawn from one sample of a study of blood T cell repertoires in COVID-19. The data were produced by immunoSEQ multiplex PCR, yet TCRdb's version contains in-frame clones alone and is incomplete. Of 70,000 or so clones listed, 75% to 90% are singletons. Sequencing used peripheral blood. The origin of the receptors is a man younger than 45 with acute or convalescent COVID-19. Each CDR3 is given with its conserved first and last residue. Each record gives: D gene, clone size, V gene, J gene, CDR3 protein, CDR3 DNA. The D gene is left open where the match is weak. Only part of the rows carry a size: once, few, many, or a class if the clone is expanded.

D gene: -; clone size: -; V gene: TRBV30; J gene: TRBJ2-7; CDR3 protein: CAWSPGVPEQYF; CDR3 DNA: TGTGCCTGGAGTCCAGGGGTCCCGGAGCAGTACTTC
D gene: -; clone size: -; V gene: TRBV19; J gene: TRBJ2-2; CDR3 protein: CASRGAMNTGELFF; CDR3 DNA: TGTGCCAGTAGGGGGGCAATGAACACCGGGGAGCTGTTTTTT
D gene: -; clone size: -; V gene: TRBV19; J gene: TRBJ2-2; CDR3 protein: CASSTLWEENTGELFF; CDR3 DNA: TGTGCCAGTAGTACCTTGTGGGAGGAGAACACCGGGGAGCTGTTTTTT
D gene: TRBD1; clone size: -; V gene: TRBV2; J gene: TRBJ1-2; CDR3 protein: CASTYEMTGYYGYTF; CDR3 DNA: TGTGCCAGCACCTACGAAATGACAGGGTACTATGGCTACACCTTC
D gene: -; clone size: -; V gene: TRBV5-1; J gene: TRBJ2-5; CDR3 protein: CASSRIRGETQYF; CDR3 DNA: TGCGCCAGCAGCCGGATTCGGGGAGAGACCCAGTACTTC
D gene: -; clone size: -; V gene: TRBV3-1/TRBV3-2; J gene: TRBJ1-1; CDR3 protein: CASSQEWAGSGTEAFF; CDR3 DNA: TGTGCCAGCAGCCAAGAATGGGCGGGGTCCGGCACTGAAGCTTTCTTT
D gene: -; clone size: few; V gene: TRBV10-3; J gene: TRBJ2-2; CDR3 protein: CATADTGGWSGELFF; CDR3 DNA: TGTGCCACGGCGGATACAGGAGGGTGGTCCGGGGAGCTGTTTTTT
D gene: TRBD1; clone size: -; V gene: TRBV2; J gene: TRBJ2-2; CDR3 protein: CASSTGANTGELFF; CDR3 DNA: TGTGCCAGCAGCACAGGGGCAAATACCGGGGAGCTGTTTTTT
D gene: TRBD2; clone size: -; V gene: TRBV9; J gene: TRBJ2-1; CDR3 protein: CASSVWGGHEQFF; CDR3 DNA: TGTGCCAGCAGCGTATGGGGGGGTCATGAGCAGTTCTTC
D gene: -; clone size: -; V gene: TRBV6-6; J gene: TRBJ2-6; CDR3 protein: CASSTRGSSGANVLTF; CDR3 DNA: TGTGCCAGCAGCACCCGGGGGAGCTCTGGGGCCAACGTCCTGACTTTC
D gene: TRBD1; clone size: -; V gene: TRBV5-1; J gene: TRBJ1-1; CDR3 protein: CASSSYRGSSEAFF; CDR3 DNA: TGCGCCAGCAGCTCGTACAGGGGTAGTAGTGAAGCTTTCTTT
D gene: -; clone size: -; V gene: TRBV15; J gene: TRBJ1-1; CDR3 protein: CATSRADFPISEAFF; CDR3 DNA: TGTGCCACCAGTCGGGCGGACTTTCCGATTTCTGAAGCTTTCTTT
D gene: TRBD2; clone size: once; V gene: TRBV12-3/TRBV12-4; J gene: TRBJ2-4; CDR3 protein: CASSSLAANIQYF; CDR3 DNA: TGTGCCAGCAGTTCTCTAGCGGCAAACATTCAGTACTTC
D gene: TRBD1; clone size: -; V gene: TRBV7-9; J gene: TRBJ1-2; CDR3 protein: CASSLSRGDYGYTF; CDR3 DNA: TGTGCCAGCAGCCTGAGCAGGGGGGACTATGGCTACACCTTC
D gene: -; clone size: -; V gene: TRBV5-1; J gene: TRBJ1-2; CDR3 protein: CASSLGWTRNNNYGYTF; CDR3 DNA: TGCGCCAGCAGCTTGGGGTGGACAAGAAATAACAACTATGGCTACACCTTC
D gene: TRBD2; clone size: -; V gene: TRBV27; J gene: TRBJ2-2; CDR3 protein: CASRLAGVPNTGELFF; CDR3 DNA: TGTGCCAGCAGACTAGCGGGGGTACCGAACACCGGGGAGCTGTTTTTT
D gene: TRBD2; clone size: -; V gene: TRBV4-2; J gene: TRBJ2-1; CDR3 protein: CASRRAGGSSYNEQFF; CDR3 DNA: TGTGCCAGCAGACGAGCGGGGGGGAGCTCCTACAATGAGCAGTTCTTC
D gene: TRBD1; clone size: -; V gene: TRBV5-4; J gene: TRBJ2-2; CDR3 protein: CASSFPGGRELFF; CDR3 DNA: TGTGCCAGCAGCTTTCCAGGGGGTAGGGAGCTGTTTTTT
D gene: -; clone size: few; V gene: TRBV10-3; J gene: TRBJ2-7; CDR3 protein: CAISESAGVHEQYF; CDR3 DNA: TGTGCCATCAGTGAGTCCGCAGGGGTGCACGAGCAGTACTTC
D gene: -; clone size: -; V gene: TRBV20-1; J gene: TRBJ1-1; CDR3 protein: CSATANTEAFF; CDR3 DNA: TGCAGTGCCACAGCGAACACTGAAGCTTTCTTT
D gene: TRBD1; clone size: -; V gene: TRBV19; J gene: TRBJ1-5; CDR3 protein: CASRTTGRRFSNQPQHF; CDR3 DNA: TGTGCCAGTAGGACGACAGGGAGAAGATTTAGCAATCAGCCCCAGCATTTT
D gene: TRBD1; clone size: -; V gene: TRBV7-9; J gene: TRBJ1-1; CDR3 protein: CASSLTGTVHTEAFF; CDR3 DNA: TGTGCCAGCAGCTTGACAGGGACCGTCCACACTGAAGCTTTCTTT
D gene: TRBD2; clone size: once; V gene: TRBV19; J gene: TRBJ2-1; CDR3 protein: CASSIVPSGRRYNEQFF; CDR3 DNA: TGTGCCAGTAGTATAGTTCCTAGCGGGAGGAGGTACAATGAGCAGTTCTTC
D gene: -; clone size: -; V gene: TRBV10-3; J gene: TRBJ1-2; CDR3 protein: CAISKDIKIYGYTF; CDR3 DNA: TGTGCCATCTCTAAGGACATAAAGATCTATGGCTACACCTTC
D gene: TRBD1; clone size: -; V gene: TRBV5-1; J gene: TRBJ1-5; CDR3 protein: CASSYDRGGQPQHF; CDR3 DNA: TGCGCCAGCAGCTACGACAGGGGGGGTCAGCCCCAGCATTTT
D gene: -; clone size: -; V gene: TRBV7-6; J gene: TRBJ2-2; CDR3 protein: CASSLVGAGQGLFTGELFF; CDR3 DNA: TGTGCCAGCAGCTTAGTCGGGGCAGGACAGGGACTATTCACCGGGGAGCTGTTTTTT
D gene: -; clone size: -; V gene: TRBV28; J gene: TRBJ1-6; CDR3 protein: CASSLDRTILSSYNSPLHF; CDR3 DNA: TGTGCCAGCAGTCTCGACAGGACAATCCTAAGCTCCTATAATTCACCCCTCCACTTT
D gene: -; clone size: -; V gene: TRBV19; J gene: TRBJ2-5; CDR3 protein: CASSIGADQETQYF; CDR3 DNA: TGTGCCAGTAGTATAGGAGCCGACCAAGAGACCCAGTACTTC
D gene: TRBD1; clone size: -; V gene: TRBV3-1/TRBV3-2; J gene: TRBJ2-1; CDR3 protein: CASSQGWDRGGSEQFF; CDR3 DNA: TGTGCCAGCAGCCAAGGTTGGGACAGGGGAGGCAGTGAGCAGTTCTTC
D gene: -; clone size: once; V gene: TRBV11-3; J gene: TRBJ2-1; CDR3 protein: CASSLWRDGNEQFF; CDR3 DNA: TGTGCCAGCAGCTTGTGGCGGGATGGTAATGAGCAGTTCTTC
D gene: TRBD1; clone size: -; V gene: TRBV24-1; J gene: TRBJ2-3; CDR3 protein: CATSDQGQGAQDTQYF; CDR3 DNA: TGTGCCACCAGTGATCAAGGACAGGGGGCTCAAGATACGCAGTATTTT
D gene: -; clone size: -; V gene: TRBV12-3/TRBV12-4; J gene: TRBJ1-1; CDR3 protein: CASSLRGNTEAFF; CDR3 DNA: TGTGCCAGCAGTTTACGGGGGAACACTGAAGCTTTCTTT
D gene: TRBD1; clone size: -; V gene: TRBV29-1; J gene: TRBJ1-2; CDR3 protein: CSVEGQGNYGYTF; CDR3 DNA: TGCAGCGTTGAAGGACAGGGGAACTATGGCTACACCTTC
D gene: TRBD1; clone size: -; V gene: TRBV18; J gene: TRBJ1-4; CDR3 protein: CASSRTGAEKLFF; CDR3 DNA: TGTGCCAGCTCACGAACAGGGGCTGAAAAACTGTTTTTT
D gene: TRBD1; clone size: -; V gene: TRBV18; J gene: TRBJ1-3; CDR3 protein: CASSPSTPGQGYENTIYF; CDR3 DNA: TGTGCCAGCTCACCTAGTACTCCGGGACAGGGATATGAAAACACCATATATTTT
D gene: -; clone size: few; V gene: TRBV3-1/TRBV3-2; J gene: TRBJ1-4; CDR3 protein: CASSQAERTARANEKLFF; CDR3 DNA: TGTGCCAGCAGCCAAGCCGAAAGGACAGCACGGGCTAATGAAAAACTGTTTTTT
D gene: TRBD2; clone size: -; V gene: TRBV4-2; J gene: TRBJ2-1; CDR3 protein: CASSPKGISGRFYNEQFF; CDR3 DNA: TGTGCCAGCAGCCCAAAGGGTATTAGCGGGAGGTTTTACAATGAGCAGTTCTTC
D gene: -; clone size: -; V gene: TRBV6-2/TRBV6-3; J gene: TRBJ2-1; CDR3 protein: CASSYRPGLEQFF; CDR3 DNA: TGTGCCAGCAGTTACCGACCCGGGTTAGAGCAGTTCTTC
D gene: -; clone size: -; V gene: TRBV19; J gene: TRBJ1-2; CDR3 protein: CASTPSGGKGYGYTF; CDR3 DNA: TGTGCCAGTACCCCGTCCGGAGGCAAGGGCTATGGCTACACCTTC
D gene: -; clone size: -; V gene: TRBV2; J gene: TRBJ1-6; CDR3 protein: CASSGNRAYSPLHF; CDR3 DNA: TGTGCCAGCAGTGGAAACAGGGCTTATTCACCCCTCCACTTT
D gene: TRBD1; clone size: -; V gene: TRBV18; J gene: TRBJ1-5; CDR3 protein: CASSPGQGTLQPQHF; CDR3 DNA: TGTGCCAGCTCCCCCGGACAGGGAACACTCCAGCCCCAGCATTTT